In this sample, the clone carrying this T cell receptor (beta chain) turned up a few times. Its antigen is not known. This specimen belongs to a study of molecular identifiers for immune sequencing clone quantification. CDR3 length: 11 amino acids. V was cut by 7 bases and J by 4 bases, with 5 bases left in between. Germline V gene lookup returns CDR1 SNHLY and CDR2 FYNNEI. Points from the study as a whole: Highly expanded clone sizes could be underestimated by identical TCR molecules sharing a barcode. Over 98% of effector molecules, yet under 1% of naive-cell molecules, were held by clones above 20 RNA copies. One cell's worth of spiked Jurkat TCR RNA was reportedly detectable among about a million naive cells.

As previously described, bulk TCR libraries were made using listed TCR primers. TCRdb fed the PCR reads into MiXCR, producing one record per CDR3 protein. The sample includes about 630,000 distinct CDR3 sequences, about 25% of them seen just once. The TCR originated in a human donor in good health. Some libraries in this study had Jurkat cell RNA spiked in. V gene TRBV2 combines with J gene TRBJ2-1; D is unresolved. Sample: naive CD8+ T cells from blood, with Jurkat cell RNA spiked in. The subset is: FACS-sorted CD8+CD4-CCR7+CD45RA+ naive T cells. CDR3 DNA sequence: TGTGCCAGCATCACTTACAATGAGCAGTTCTTC. It yields the protein CASITYNEQFF.